The rows below give T cell receptor beta chains drawn from one sample of a study of identical twins. One entry per CDR3 protein results from TCRdb running MiXCR on the 5' RACE reads. The table includes 450,000 or so distinct CDR3 sequences, roughly an eighth detected once. The same sample was also studied in work on yellow fever vaccine responses in identical twins.

The specimen was CD4+ T cells sorted from blood. The receptors were sampled from a woman aged 18-35 years in good health. Each CDR3 is given without its conserved first and last residue. Only some rows state a clone size, as once, few, many or a class for expanded clones.

cdr3_aa j_call clone_size v_call
ASSLLDSNTEAF TRBJ1-1 few TRBV27
SGMFGETQY TRBJ2-5 few TRBV20-1
ASSDGPSSYEQY TRBJ2-7 . TRBV5-1
ASSLTSGSDGELF TRBJ2-2 few TRBV7-9
ASSSGTGTGAYEQY TRBJ2-7 few TRBV12-3/TRBV12-4
ASQIVDGRVNEQF TRBJ2-1 . TRBV6-2/TRBV6-3
ASSFVRDLYEQY TRBJ2-7 . TRBV11-2
ASSQTDRGRDTQY TRBJ2-3 . TRBV4-3
ASSHLGVGAGELF TRBJ2-2 few TRBV11-2
ASSLALAGMNTGELF TRBJ2-2 many TRBV5-1
ASSLEAGGLATQY TRBJ2-5 few TRBV7-2
ASSQGLAGGPGELF TRBJ2-2 few TRBV3-1
SARGSSGRTDTQY TRBJ2-3 many TRBV20-1
ASKGGPDTQY TRBJ2-3 . TRBV2
RLGVQETQY TRBJ2-5 many TRBV20-1
ASSGRDRGDEKLF TRBJ1-4 few TRBV27
SVQLGYNEQF TRBJ2-1 . TRBV29-1
ASSTDMTSTDTQY TRBJ2-3 . TRBV6-2/TRBV6-3
ASSLYADNEQF TRBJ2-1 once TRBV11-2
ASSYRDRGTDTQY TRBJ2-3 . TRBV6-2/TRBV6-3
ASSLDRPLANTGELF TRBJ2-2 few TRBV7-2
ASSLRSSYNEQF TRBJ2-1 many TRBV7-8
ASSLGQDRWNTIY TRBJ1-3 . TRBV5-1
ASSLQGGNSGANVLT TRBJ2-6 few TRBV6-2/TRBV6-3
SARDRTGGRDTQY TRBJ2-3 . TRBV20-1
ASSLDYGGYNEQF TRBJ2-1 . TRBV7-2
ASSSDRLSQY TRBJ2-4 . TRBV5-6
ASSPGVPNGNEQF TRBJ2-1 few TRBV7-2